The 12 T cell receptor beta chains in this list originate from one sample, sequenced in a study of T cells after yellow fever vaccination. TCRdb re-called the 5' RACE reads through MiXCR, storing one row per CDR3 protein. The profile covers a few hundred thousand distinct CDR3 sequences, with approximately 3.9% appearing a single time and more than 20% taken by the ten largest. The source material was PBMCs, sampled 5 days after the yellow fever booster vaccination. The receptors originated from a young man who received the YFV17D yellow fever vaccine.

CDR3 in DNA: TGCGCCAGCAGCTTGGATCCTTACGATGAGCAGTTCTTC. Translating gives CASSLDPYDEQFF. The chain joins TRBV5-1 to TRBJ2-1, with no clear D. There are 13 residues in the CDR3. Trimming cost V 0 bases and J 8 bases, with 9 bases left between them. Germline CDR1 reads SGHRS; CDR2 reads YFSETQ.

The chain employs TRBV9 and TRBJ2-3, with TRBD1 matching 7 bases. From germline, CDR1 is SGDLS and CDR2 YYNGEE. V was clipped by 4 bases and J by 2 bases; unmatched bases: 7. The CDR3 extends over 15 amino acids. The CDR3 is CASSPWDRFTDTQYF. Written as DNA, the CDR3 is TGTGCCAGCAGCCCCTGGGACAGATTCACAGATACGCAGTATTTT.

The chain links TRBV6-1 to TRBJ2-1; TRBD1 matches 7 bases. The CDR3 totals 13 residues. CDR1 is MNHNS, CDR2 SASEGT, per germline. After removal of 7 bases from V and 3 bases from J, the junction contained 3 bases not matched to a gene. The CDR3 loop reads CASTRDSYNEQFF. The CDR3 nucleotides read TGTGCCAGCACCCGGGACAGCTACAATGAGCAGTTCTTC.

In this sample, this clonotype turned up a few times. This chain joins TRBV6-5 and TRBJ2-3; 9 bases fit TRBD2. The germline V gene has CDR1 MNHEY and CDR2 SVGAGI. The CDR3 is made up of 15 amino acids. The ends lost 9 bases at V and 2 bases at J; junction bases unmatched: 9. The CDR3 here is CASKRTSDPTDTQYF. CDR3 nucleotides: TGTGCCAGTAAAAGGACTAGCGATCCCACAGATACGCAGTATTTT.

This clonotype was seen only a few times. V and J are TRBV7-2 and TRBJ2-1; maybe TRBD1 (7 bases). The CDR3 loop spans 14 amino acids. Germline V gene lookup returns CDR1 SGHTA and CDR2 FQGNSA. V was shortened by 5 bases and J by 7 bases, with 15 bases between the two germline ends. CDR3 loop: CASSAATGRNEQFF. CDR3 sequence (DNA): TGTGCCAGCAGCGCCGCGACAGGGAGGAATGAGCAGTTCTTC.

The chain employs TRBV28 and TRBJ1-5; D not resolved. The CDR3 extends over 15 amino acids. Germline V gives CDR1 MDHEN, CDR2 SYDVKM. V lost 9 bases and J lost 1, with 16 bases in between. CDR3 sequence (DNA): TGTGCCAGTTTAAAGGGAGGCAGGAGCAATCAGCCCCAGCATTTT. Its translation: CASLKGGRSNQPQHF. The full variable domain, rest sourced from reference TRBV28 and TRBJ1-5, is DVKVTQSSRYLVKRTGEKVFLECVQDMDHENMFWYRQDPGLGLRLIYFSYDVKMKEKGDIPEGYSVSREKKERFSLILESASTNQTSMYLCASLKGGRSNQPQHFGDGTRLSIL.

The chain recombines TRBV5-1 with TRBJ1-2; no firm D call. Germline assignment: CDR1 SGHRS and CDR2 YFSETQ. Trimming cost V 6 bases and J 3 bases, with 12 bases left between them. CDR3 length: 13 residues. Here the CDR3 reads CASTSGQDYGYTF. CDR3 sequence (DNA): TGCGCCAGCACGAGTGGCCAGGACTATGGCTACACCTTC.

This clonotype was seen many times. This chain joins TRBV7-2 and TRBJ1-5, with TRBD1 matching over 8 bases. CDR3 length: 16 amino acids. The germline CDR1 and CDR2 sequences are SGHTA and FQGNSA. V lost 0 bases and J lost 3; bases outside the gene matches: 4. CDR3 sequence: CASSLAAGGNNQPQHF. The CDR3 coding sequence is TGTGCCAGCAGCTTAGCGGCAGGGGGCAACAATCAGCCCCAGCATTTT.

The DNA of the CDR3 is TGTGCCACCCAGGCCGGGGGGGAAGAGACCCAGTACTTC. As protein: CATQAGGEETQYF. The chain is built from TRBV6-5 and TRBJ2-5; 8 bases map to TRBD2. V lost 10 bases and J lost 3; bases outside the gene matches: 7. The CDR3 runs 13 residues. Germline assignment: CDR1 MNHEY and CDR2 SVGAGI.

This clonotype was found many times. The CDR3 sequence: CASSLAPSNQPQHF. Here the CDR3 DNA reads TGTGCCAGCAGCTTAGCCCCCAGCAATCAGCCCCAGCATTTT. This rearrangement joins TRBV7-2 to TRBJ1-5; no reliable D call. The CDR3 extends over 14 amino acids. The V gene lost 0 bases and the J gene lost 1 base, with 4 bases spanning the gap. Germline V gene data show CDR1 as SGHTA and CDR2 as FQGNSA. Full variable domain (outside the CDR3, taken from reference TRBV7-2 and TRBJ1-5): GAGVSQSPSNKVTEKGKDVELRCDPISGHTALYWYRQSLGQGLEFLIYFQGNSAPDKSGLPSDRFSAERTGGSVSTLTIQRTQQEDSAVYLCASSLAPSNQPQHFGDGTRLSIL.

This chain uses TRBV12-3 or TRBV12-4 with TRBJ2-5; 7 bases map to TRBD1. CDR3 length: 14 amino acids. V lost 7 bases and J lost 2; bases outside the gene matches: 7. The CDR3 sequence is CASTYRDRQETQYF. In nucleotides, the CDR3 is TGTGCCAGCACCTACCGGGACAGACAAGAGACCCAGTACTTC.

This clonotype was found a few times. V is TRBV5-6 and J is TRBJ1-2; D ambiguous. Between the trimmed V and J ends, which lost 4 bases and 4 bases, there was a span of 14 bases. The germline V gene has CDR1 SGHDT and CDR2 YYEEEE. This CDR3 is 14 amino acids long. CDR3 sequence (DNA): TGTGCCAGCAGCCTGGGAGGAAAGGCCTATGGCTACACCTTC. Its translation: CASSLGGKAYGYTF.